This T cell receptor (beta chain) was documented in a study of beta chain features in type 1 diabetes. Study conclusions and caveats: Among patients with Type 1 diabetes, TCRB CDR3s were moderately but significantly shorter in every one of the four CD4+ subsets.

Every isolated RNA sample was fully reverse transcribed, so sequencing captured expressed TCRB transcripts. Around 970,000 reads per sample were averaged for stem cell-like memory samples. The assay was immunoSEQ multiplex PCR, and TCRdb's table has in-frame clones only and misses some. The sample consists of some 22,000 clones, roughly 56% of them appearing once. Trimming pared 2 bases from V and 4 bases from J, leaving 12 bases between. Looked up from germline, CDR1 is SGDLS and CDR2 is YYNGEE. The CDR3 is 14 amino acids. On average, the one heparinised blood draw given by each donor was approximately 120 mL. CD4+ naive, central memory, regulatory and stem cell-like memory cells were sorted via CD45RO/CCR7/CD25/CD127/CD95/CD27. The table lists this clone with a count of one. Its antigen remains unidentified.

The chain carries TRBV9 and TRBJ2-5; tentative D call: TRBD1 (5 bases). The receptor was derived from a young man with type 1 diabetes. The sequencing sample was made of stem cell memory CD4+ T cells from blood. In DNA form, the CDR3 reads TGTGCCAGCAGCGTTAGTGGCAGGGCAGAGACCCAGTACTTC. Its translation: CASSVSGRAETQYF.